This is a list of T cell receptor gamma chains from one sample in a study of Vδ1+ human thymocytes. TCRdb applied CATT to the multiplex PCR reads for clone calling. The sample includes around 30,000 gamma-chain clones, roughly a fifth seen only once; the top ten take 1.5% to 2%. Sequences were obtained from Vdelta1+ gamma-delta thymocytes from the thymus. These receptors came from a boy younger than two who had congenital heart surgery. Both conserved end residues are part of each CDR3. Each record gives: clone size, J gene, V gene, CDR3 protein. Clone size is shown for a subset of rows, as once, few, many or a class of expanded clone.

abundance: -; j_gene: TRGJ1/TRGJ2; v_gene: TRGV2; CDR3aa: CATWDQRYYKKLF
abundance: few; j_gene: TRGJP; v_gene: TRGV9; CDR3aa: CALWEVRHRELGKKIKVF
abundance: few; j_gene: TRGJP1; v_gene: TRGV4; CDR3aa: CATWDTATTGWFKIF
abundance: -; j_gene: TRGJP1; v_gene: TRGV8; CDR3aa: CATWDSRVTTGWFKIF
abundance: few; j_gene: TRGJ1/TRGJ2; v_gene: TRGV3; CDR3aa: CATWDRRRYYKKLF
abundance: -; j_gene: TRGJP1; v_gene: TRGV9; CDR3aa: CALWEVGSTGWFKIF
abundance: -; j_gene: TRGJ1/TRGJ2; v_gene: TRGV5; CDR3aa: CALAYIRGKKLF
abundance: -; j_gene: TRGJ1/TRGJ2; v_gene: TRGV2; CDR3aa: CATWDGLTHGWYKKLF
abundance: -; j_gene: TRGJP1; v_gene: TRGV4; CDR3aa: CATWDPEWFKIF
abundance: few; j_gene: TRGJ1/TRGJ2; v_gene: TRGV4; CDR3aa: CATWATSRYKKLF